The T cell receptor (beta chain) under discussion was sequenced for a study of blood T cell repertoires in COVID-19. The method was immunoSEQ multiplex PCR; TCRdb's version includes in-frame clones alone and lacks a portion of them. The sample yields a few hundred thousand clones, roughly 89% seen once. Per germline, CDR1 LNHDA and CDR2 SQIVND (reference sequence). Trimming left V 5 bases short and J 0 bases short, with 8 bases between. This CDR3 spans 14 amino acids. Which cohort a participant joined came from the clinical history participants gave. This clone was recorded once. The V gene is TRBV19, the J gene TRBJ1-5; D call uncertain. This clonotype was sampled from a woman aged 45-65 years who had been exposed to COVID-19. The source material was PBMCs or T cells enriched from blood (not recorded which). The CDR3 sequence: CASSLQYSNQPQHF. The DNA of the CDR3 is TGTGCCAGTAGTCTACAGTATAGCAATCAGCCCCAGCATTTT.